The sequence of this T cell receptor beta chain was determined in a study of T cell changes during pregnancy in multiple sclerosis. Clones were sequenced by immunoSEQ multiplex PCR, and TCRdb holds only the in-frame ones, with some missing. The sample has 45,000 to 55,000 clones, around 90% seen once. The J segment lost 6 bases and the V segment lost 3 bases, leaving 12 bases of the junction unmatched. The germline V gene has CDR1 SEHNR and CDR2 FQNEAQ (reference sequence). CDR3 size: 16 residues. This clonotype originated in a female donor with multiple sclerosis, enrolled in a pregnancy study. The V gene is TRBV7-9, the J gene TRBJ1-2; 8 bases agree with TRBD1. The starting material was peripheral blood, obtained in the first trimester of pregnancy. CDR3 DNA: TGTGCCAGCAGCTTCAGGGGGCAGTATAGGGCGGATGGCTACACCTTC. This gives the protein CASSFRGQYRADGYTF.